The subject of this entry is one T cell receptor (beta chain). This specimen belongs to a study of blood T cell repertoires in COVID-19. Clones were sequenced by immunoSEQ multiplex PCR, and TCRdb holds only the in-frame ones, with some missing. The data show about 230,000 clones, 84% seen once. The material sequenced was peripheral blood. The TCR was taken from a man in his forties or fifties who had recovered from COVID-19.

The CDR3 DNA is TGTGCCAGCAGAACCGGGAGAACGGAAGGAAACACCATATATTTT. Its protein product is CASRTGRTEGNTIYF. The chain has TRBV6-5 and TRBJ1-3; D call uncertain. In germline, CDR1 is MNHEY, CDR2 SVGAGI. The CDR3 is made up of 15 amino acids. V lost 6 bases and J 4 bases, leaving 16 bases between the germline ends.